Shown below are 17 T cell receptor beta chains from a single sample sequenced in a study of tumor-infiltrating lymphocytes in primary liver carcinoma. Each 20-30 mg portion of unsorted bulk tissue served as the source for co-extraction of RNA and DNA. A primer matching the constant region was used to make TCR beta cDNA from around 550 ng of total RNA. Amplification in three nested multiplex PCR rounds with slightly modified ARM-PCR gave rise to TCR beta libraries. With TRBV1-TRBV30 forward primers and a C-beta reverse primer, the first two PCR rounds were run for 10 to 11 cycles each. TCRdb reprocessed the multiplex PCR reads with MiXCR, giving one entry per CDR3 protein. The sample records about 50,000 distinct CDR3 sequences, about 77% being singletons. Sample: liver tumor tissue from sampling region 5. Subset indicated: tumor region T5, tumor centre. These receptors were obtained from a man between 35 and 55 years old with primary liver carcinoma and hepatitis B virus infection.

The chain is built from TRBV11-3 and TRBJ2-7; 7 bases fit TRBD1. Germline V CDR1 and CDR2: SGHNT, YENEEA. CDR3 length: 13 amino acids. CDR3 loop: CVSSLGQSYEQYF. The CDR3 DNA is TGTGTCAGTAGCCTGGGACAGTCCTACGAGCAGTACTTC. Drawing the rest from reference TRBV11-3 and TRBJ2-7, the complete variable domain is EAGVVQSPRYKIIEKKQPVAFWCNPISGHNTLYWYLQNLGQGPELLIRYENEEAVDDSQLPKDRFSAERLKGVDSTLKIQPAELGDSAVYLCVSSLGQSYEQYFGPGTRLTVT.

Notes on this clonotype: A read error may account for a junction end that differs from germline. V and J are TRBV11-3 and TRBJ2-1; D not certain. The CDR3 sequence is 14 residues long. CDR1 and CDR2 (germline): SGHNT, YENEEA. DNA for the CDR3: TGTGTCAGCATCTTAGACGTCTCGAACAATGAGCAGTTCTTC. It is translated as CVSILDVSNNEQFF. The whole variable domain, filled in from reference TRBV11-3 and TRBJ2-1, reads EAGVVQSPRYKIIEKKQPVAFWCNPISGHNTLYWYLQNLGQGPELLIRYENEEAVDDSQLPKDRFSAERLKGVDSTLKIQPAELGDSAVYLCVSILDVSNNEQFFGPGTRLTVL.

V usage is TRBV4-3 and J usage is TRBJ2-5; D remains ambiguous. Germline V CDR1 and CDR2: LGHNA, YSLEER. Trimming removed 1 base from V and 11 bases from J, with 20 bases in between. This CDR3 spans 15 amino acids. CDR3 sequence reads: CASSQGVAIQEAQYF. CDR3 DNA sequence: TGCGCCAGCAGCCAAGGAGTGGCTATCCAAGAGGCACAGTACTTC.

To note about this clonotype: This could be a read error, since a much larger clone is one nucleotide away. CDR3 nucleotides: TGTGCCAGCAGTTTAGTGGGGGCGAATGAGCATTTCTTC. Protein sequence: CASSLVGANEHFF. V usage is TRBV28 and J usage is TRBJ2-1; maybe TRBD1 (6 bases). Germline V gene sequence: CDR1 MDHEN, CDR2 SYDVKM. The CDR3 sequence is 13 residues long.

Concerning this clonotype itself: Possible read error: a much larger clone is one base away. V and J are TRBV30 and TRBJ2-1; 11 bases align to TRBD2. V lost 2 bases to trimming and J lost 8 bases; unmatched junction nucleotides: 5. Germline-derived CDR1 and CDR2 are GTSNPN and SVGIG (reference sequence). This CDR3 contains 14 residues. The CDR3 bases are TGTGCCTGGAGTATACTAGCGGGAGTCGATGAGCAGTTCTTC. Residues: CAWSILAGVDEQFF. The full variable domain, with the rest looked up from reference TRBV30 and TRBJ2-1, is SQTIHQWPATLVQPVGSPLSLECTVEGTSNPNLYWYRQAAGRGLQLLFYSVGIGQISSEVPQNLSASRPQDRQFILSSKKLLLSDSGFYLCAWSILAGVDEQFFGPGTRLTVL.

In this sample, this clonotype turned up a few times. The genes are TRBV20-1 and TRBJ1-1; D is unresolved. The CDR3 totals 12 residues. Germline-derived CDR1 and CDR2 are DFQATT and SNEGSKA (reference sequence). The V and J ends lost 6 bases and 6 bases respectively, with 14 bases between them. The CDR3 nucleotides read TGCAGTGCCCCATCCTCGGGGTCTGAAGCTTTCTTT. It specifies CSAPSSGSEAFF.

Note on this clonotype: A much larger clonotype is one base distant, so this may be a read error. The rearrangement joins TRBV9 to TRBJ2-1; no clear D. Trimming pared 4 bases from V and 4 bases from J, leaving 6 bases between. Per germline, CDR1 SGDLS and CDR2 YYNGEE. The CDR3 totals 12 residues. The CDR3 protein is CASSLGYNEQFF. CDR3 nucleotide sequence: TGTGCCAGCAGCCTAGGTTACAATGAGCAGTTCTTC.

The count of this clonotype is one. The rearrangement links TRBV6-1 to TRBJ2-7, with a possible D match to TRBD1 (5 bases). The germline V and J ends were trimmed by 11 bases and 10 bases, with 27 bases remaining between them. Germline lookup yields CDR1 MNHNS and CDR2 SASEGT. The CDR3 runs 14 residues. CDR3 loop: CAARTGAETQDQYF. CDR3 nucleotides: TGTGCCGCCCGCACAGGAGCCGAAACGCAGGATCAGTACTTC.

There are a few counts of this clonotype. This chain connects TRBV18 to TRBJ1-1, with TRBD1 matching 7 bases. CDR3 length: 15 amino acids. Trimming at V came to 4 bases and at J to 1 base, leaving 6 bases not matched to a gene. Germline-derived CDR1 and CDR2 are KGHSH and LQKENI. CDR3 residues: CASSQIDRENTEAFF. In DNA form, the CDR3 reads TGTGCCAGCTCACAGATAGACAGGGAGAACACTGAAGCTTTCTTT.

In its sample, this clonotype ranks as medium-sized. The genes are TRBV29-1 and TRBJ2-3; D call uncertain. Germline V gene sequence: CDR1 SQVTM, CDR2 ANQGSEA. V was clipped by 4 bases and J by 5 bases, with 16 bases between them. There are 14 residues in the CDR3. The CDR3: CSVVDPRFRDTQYF. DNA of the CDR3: TGCAGCGTTGTGGACCCAAGGTTCAGAGATACGCAGTATTTT.

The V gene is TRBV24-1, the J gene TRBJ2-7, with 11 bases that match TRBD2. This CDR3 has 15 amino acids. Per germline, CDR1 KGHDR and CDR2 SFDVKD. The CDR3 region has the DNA TGTGCCATCAGTGACTCAACTAGCGGGAGCTACGAGCAGTACGTC. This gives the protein CAISDSTSGSYEQYV.

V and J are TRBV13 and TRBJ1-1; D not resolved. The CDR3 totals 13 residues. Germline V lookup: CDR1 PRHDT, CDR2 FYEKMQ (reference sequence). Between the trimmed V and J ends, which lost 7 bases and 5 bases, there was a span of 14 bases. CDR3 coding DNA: TGTGCCAGCAACTTTGAATTCGGAACTGAAGCTTTCTTT. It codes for CASNFEFGTEAFF.

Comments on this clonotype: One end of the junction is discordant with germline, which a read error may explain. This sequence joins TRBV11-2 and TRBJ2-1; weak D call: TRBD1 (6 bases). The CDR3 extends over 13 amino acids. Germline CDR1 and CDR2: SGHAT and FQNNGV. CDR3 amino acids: CASSLGRDNEQFF. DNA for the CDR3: TGTGCCAGCAGCTTAGGCCGGGACAATGAACAGTTCTTC.

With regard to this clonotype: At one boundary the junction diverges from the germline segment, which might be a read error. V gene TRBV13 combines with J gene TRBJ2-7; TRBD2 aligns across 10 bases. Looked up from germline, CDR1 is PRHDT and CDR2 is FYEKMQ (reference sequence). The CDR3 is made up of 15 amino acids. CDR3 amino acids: CAGSFRGTSAYEQYF. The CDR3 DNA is TGTGCCGGCAGCTTTAGGGGGACTAGCGCATACGAGCAGTACTTC.

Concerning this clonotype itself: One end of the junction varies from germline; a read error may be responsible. The DNA for the CDR3 is TGCAGCGCTGAAGCGGACAGGGTGCGAGCAGAGACCCATTACTTC. Protein: CSAEADRVRAETHYF. V usage is TRBV29-1 and J usage is TRBJ2-5, with 8 bases fitting TRBD1. The CDR3 has 15 residues. Per the germline V gene, CDR1 is SQVTM and CDR2 is ANQGSEA.

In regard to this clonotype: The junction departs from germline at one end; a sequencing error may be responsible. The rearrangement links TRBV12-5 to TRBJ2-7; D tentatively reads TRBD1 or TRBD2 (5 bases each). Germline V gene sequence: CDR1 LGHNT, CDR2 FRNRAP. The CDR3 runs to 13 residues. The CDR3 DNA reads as TGTGCCAGAGAGGGGACCGGATCCTACGAGCACTACTTC. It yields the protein CAREGTGSYEHYF.

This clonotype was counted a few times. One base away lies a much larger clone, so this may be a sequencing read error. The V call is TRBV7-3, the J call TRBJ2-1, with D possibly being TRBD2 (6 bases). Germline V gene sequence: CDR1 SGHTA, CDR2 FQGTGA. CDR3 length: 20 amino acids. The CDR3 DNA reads TGTGCCAGCAGCTTAAGGGCCCAGGCGTTTGTGCAGCGGGCCTACAATGGGCAGTTCTTC. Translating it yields CASSLRAQAFVQRAYNGQFF.